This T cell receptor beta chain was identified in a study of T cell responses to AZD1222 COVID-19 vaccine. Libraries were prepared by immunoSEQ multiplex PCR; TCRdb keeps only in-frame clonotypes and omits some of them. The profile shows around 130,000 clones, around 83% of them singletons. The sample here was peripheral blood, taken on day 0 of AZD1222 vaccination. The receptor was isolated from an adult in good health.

CDR3 residues: CASSVGLAGASSGANVLTF. CDR3 bases: TGTGCCAGCAGCGTGGGACTAGCGGGAGCGTCCTCTGGGGCCAACGTCCTGACTTTC. The chain links TRBV9 to TRBJ2-6, with 14 bases that match TRBD2. CDR1 and CDR2 from the germline V gene are SGDLS and YYNGEE. CDR3 length: 19 residues. Trimming took 2 bases from V and 0 from J; bases not matched to a gene: 4.